Presented here are 14 T cell receptor beta chains from one specimen sequenced in a study of shared clonotypes between healthy human individuals. Naive-designated CD8 cells lacked CD45RO, were positively enriched for CCR7, and omitted terminally differentiated effector memory CD45RA+ cells. Sequenced by immunoSEQ multiplex PCR; TCRdb stores in-frame clones only, minus some. Of around 2,100,000 clones listed, about 95% were seen once; the top ten hold roughly 1.2%. The sample was naive CD8+ T cells sorted from blood. Receptor source: a man between 18 and 35 years old in good health.

Concerning this clone: Other DNA sequences in this specimen translate into the identical CDR3. This rearrangement joins TRBV4-3 to TRBJ2-7; TRBD2 is a possible D gene (5 bases). Looked up from germline, CDR1 is LGHNA and CDR2 is YSLEER. The V and J ends lost 1 base and 4 bases respectively, with 11 bases between them. CDR3 length equals 14 residues. CDR3: CASSQGVGSYEQYF. DNA for the CDR3: TGCGCCAGCAGCCAAGGGGTAGGGAGTTACGAGCAGTACTTC.

The rearrangement links TRBV9 to TRBJ2-1; D is perhaps TRBD2 (5 bases). The CDR3 is 13 amino acids. Germline V gene sequence: CDR1 SGDLS, CDR2 YYNGEE. Between the trimmed V and J ends, which lost 9 bases and 0 bases, there was a span of 10 bases. The CDR3 sequence is CAKGTSSYNEQFF. The CDR3 DNA reads as TGTGCCAAGGGAACTAGCTCCTACAATGAGCAGTTCTTC. The full variable domain, completed using reference TRBV9 and TRBJ2-1, is DSGVTQTPKHLITATGQRVTLRCSPRSGDLSVYWYQQSLDQGLQFLIQYYNGEERAKGNILERFSAQQFPDLHSELNLSSLELGDSALYFCAKGTSSYNEQFFGPGTRLTVL.

This chain connects TRBV15 to TRBJ1-5, with a weak D call TRBD1 (5 bases). The CDR3 totals 15 residues. V lost 5 bases to trimming and J lost 4 bases, with 15 bases between them. Per germline, CDR1 LNHNV and CDR2 YYDKDF (reference sequence). CDR3 sequence (DNA): TGTGCCACCAGCCTCGACAGCATCTCTAATCAGCCCCAGCATTTT. Translating gives CATSLDSISNQPQHF.

The chain recombines TRBV5-6 with TRBJ2-7; 10 nucleotides line up with TRBD2. Looked up from germline, CDR1 is SGHDT and CDR2 is YYEEEE. J gave up 0 bases and V 4 bases, and 4 bases lay outside the gene matches. The CDR3 runs to 15 residues. The CDR3 DNA is TGTGCCAGCAGCGGGGGACTAGCGCACTCCTACGAGCAGTACTTC. As protein: CASSGGLAHSYEQYF. The whole variable domain, remainder taken from reference TRBV5-6 and TRBJ2-7, is DAGVTQSPTHLIKTRGQQVTLRCSPKSGHDTVSWYQQALGQGPQFIFQYYEEEERQRGNFPDRFSGHQFPNYSSELNVNALLLGDSALYLCASSGGLAHSYEQYFGPGTRLTVT.

The J gene is TRBJ2-7, the V gene TRBV18, with D possibly being TRBD1 or TRBD2 (6 bases each). V was shortened by 5 bases and J by 3 bases, with 14 bases between the two germline ends. The CDR3 sequence is 14 residues long. The germline V gene has CDR1 KGHSH and CDR2 LQKENI. In DNA form, the CDR3 reads TGTGCCAGCTCAGACGGGGGCCCCGGCTACGAGCAGTACTTC. Translated, it gives CASSDGGPGYEQYF.

The chain couples TRBV7-9 to TRBJ2-5; D is perhaps TRBD1 (6 bases). Per germline, CDR1 SEHNR and CDR2 FQNEAQ (reference sequence). The CDR3 runs 15 residues. V lost 1 base and J 4 bases, leaving 13 bases between the germline ends. CDR3 amino acids: CASSLDGGLGETQYF. As DNA, the CDR3 is TGTGCCAGCAGCTTAGATGGGGGCCTCGGAGAGACCCAGTACTTC. The entire variable domain, with the rest obtained from reference TRBV7-9 and TRBJ2-5, is as follows: DTGVSQNPRHKITKRGQNVTFRCDPISEHNRLYWYRQTLGQGPEFLTYFQNEAQLEKSRLLSDRFSAERPKGSFSTLEIQRTEQGDSAMYLCASSLDGGLGETQYFGPGTRLLVL.

The V and J genes are TRBV7-8 and TRBJ2-3, with a tentative D call TRBD1 (5 bases). In germline, CDR1 is SGHVS, CDR2 FQNEAQ. The CDR3 length is 13 residues. CDR3 sequence: CAGRTDSTDTQYF. The CDR3 coding sequence is TGTGCGGGGCGGACGGACAGCACAGATACGCAGTATTTT.

The chain employs TRBV5-6 and TRBJ2-1, with TRBD2 matching over 8 bases. Unmatched junction bases numbered 12, after V lost 1 base and J lost 0 bases. CDR1 SGHDT and CDR2 YYEEEE come from the germline V gene. CDR3 length equals 19 residues. The CDR3 coding sequence is TGTGCCAGCAGCTTGTTTTTCGCAGCGGGAGCGAGCTCCTACAATGAGCAGTTCTTC. This translates into CASSLFFAAGASSYNEQFF.

V usage is TRBV6-6 and J usage is TRBJ2-1, with D possibly being TRBD2 (6 bases). Trimming took 0 bases from V and 6 from J, leaving 9 bases between them. Germline-derived CDR1 and CDR2 are MNHNY and SVGAGI (reference sequence). The CDR3 runs 14 residues. Here the CDR3 reads CASSYSEGLNEQFF. DNA of the CDR3: TGTGCCAGCAGTTACTCAGAGGGACTCAATGAGCAGTTCTTC.

In this sample, this clone turned up once. This sequence joins TRBV5-1 and TRBJ2-4; 11 nucleotides line up with TRBD2. This CDR3 is built from 15 residues. CDR1 SGHRS and CDR2 YFSETQ come from the germline V gene. Trimming removed 3 bases from V and 8 bases from J; junction bases left unmatched: 7. The DNA for the CDR3 is TGCGCCAGCAGCTACGACACTAGCGGGGGTTACATTCAGTACTTC. It specifies CASSYDTSGGYIQYF.

As for this clone: At the DNA level, this CDR3 is encoded by other sequences in the same sample as well. The rearrangement joins TRBV5-4 to TRBJ2-3; D is undetermined. CDR1 and CDR2 from the germline V gene are SGHNT and YYREEE (reference sequence). This CDR3 has 12 amino acids. Trimming removed 0 bases from V and 6 bases from J, with 5 bases in between. The CDR3 DNA reads as TGTGCCAGCAGCTTGGAAGCGGATACGCAGTATTTT. Residues: CASSLEADTQYF.

The chain has TRBV7-6 and TRBJ1-2; tentative D call: TRBD1 (6 bases). The CDR3 length is 17 residues. Germline V lookup: CDR1 SGHVS, CDR2 FNYEAQ. V gave up 5 bases and J gave up 7 bases, with 26 bases separating them. The CDR3 spells CASSPIGGGAGFFGYTF. CDR3 coding DNA: TGTGCCAGCAGCCCCATCGGTGGGGGGGCGGGGTTCTTTGGCTACACCTTC. Together with reference TRBV7-6 and TRBJ1-2, the CDR3 gives the full variable domain: GAGVSQSPRYKVTKRGQDVALRCDPISGHVSLYWYRQALGQGPEFLTYFNYEAQQDKSGLPNDRFSAERPEGSISTLTIQRTEQRDSAMYRCASSPIGGGAGFFGYTFGSGTRLTVV.

In the case of this clone: The sample has other DNA sequences that encode this CDR3 too. The CDR3 spells CASSYSEGSNYGYTF. As DNA, the CDR3 is TGTGCCAGCAGTTACTCAGAGGGATCTAACTATGGCTACACCTTC. The chain links TRBV6-6 to TRBJ1-2; D gene uncertain. The CDR3 covers 15 residues. V shed 0 bases and J shed 0 bases, with 8 bases lying between them. Germline-derived CDR1 and CDR2 are MNHNY and SVGAGI (reference sequence).

This chain uses TRBV29-1 with TRBJ1-1; a possible D gene is TRBD1 (6 bases). The ends were cut back, 1 base at V and 1 base at J, with 10 bases in the middle. There are 14 residues in the CDR3. Germline V gene data show CDR1 as SQVTM and CDR2 as ANQGSEA. The CDR3 sequence: CSVEGRGKNTEAFF. The CDR3 DNA sequence: TGCAGCGTTGAAGGCAGGGGAAAGAACACTGAAGCTTTCTTT.